The rows below give T cell receptor beta chains drawn from one sample of a study of blood T cell repertoires in COVID-19. Sequenced by immunoSEQ multiplex PCR; TCRdb stores in-frame clones only, minus some. The sample consists of about 86,000 clones, about nine tenths of them appearing once. The sequenced sample consisted of peripheral blood. The source is a human donor in a cohort sampled during active COVID-19. The CDR3 runs from the conserved cysteine through the conserved F or W. Fields, in order: D gene, V gene, J gene, clone size, CDR3 DNA, CDR3 protein. A D gene is named only where the DNA matches it firmly. Not all rows give a size; the values are once, few, many and, for expanded clones, a class.

.	TRBV4-1	TRBJ1-5	.	TGCGCCAGCAGCCAAGAAGGCCGCGGGGGTCAGCCCCAGCATTTT	CASSQEGRGGQPQHF
.	TRBV19	TRBJ2-2	.	TGTGCCAGTACCTTTCCCCCCTCCGGGGAGCTGTTTTTT	CASTFPPSGELFF
TRBD2	TRBV7-9	TRBJ2-1	.	TGTGCCAGCAGTTCTCTAGCGGGAGTTTCCTACAATGAGCAGTTCTTC	CASSSLAGVSYNEQFF
TRBD1	TRBV19	TRBJ1-2	.	TGTGCCAGTAACAGGGGCTATGGCTACACCTTC	CASNRGYGYTF
.	TRBV10-1	TRBJ1-1	.	TGCGCCAGCAGTGCCGGGATAATGAACACTGAAGCTTTCTTT	CASSAGIMNTEAFF
TRBD2	TRBV28	TRBJ2-3	.	TGTGCCAGCAGTTTACCCCGACTAGCGGCCCTGAGCACAGATACGCAGTATTTT	CASSLPRLAALSTDTQYF
TRBD2	TRBV24-1	TRBJ2-1	.	TGTGCCACCCGACGGGGGGAAAGCTCCTACAATGAGCAGTTCTTC	CATRRGESSYNEQFF
TRBD1	TRBV30	TRBJ2-3	.	TGTGCCTGGAGCCGGGGACAGCTAGATACGCAGTATTTT	CAWSRGQLDTQYF
.	TRBV3-1/TRBV3-2	TRBJ1-5	.	TGTGCCAGCAGCCAGATGGGGGGGAGCAATCAGCCCCAGCATTTT	CASSQMGGSNQPQHF
TRBD1	TRBV7-9	TRBJ1-5	.	TGTGCCAGCAGCCTGACAGGGGATCAGCCCCAGCATTTT	CASSLTGDQPQHF
.	TRBV19	TRBJ2-4	.	TGTGCCAGTAGCATCGGAAACATTCAGTACTTC	CASSIGNIQYF
.	TRBV6-5	TRBJ1-4	.	TGTGCCAGCCGCACGACATTCCCAAATGAAAAACTGTTTTTT	CASRTTFPNEKLFF
TRBD1	TRBV11-2	TRBJ2-5	.	TGTGCCAGCAGCCGATGGACAGGGGAGGGGGAGACCCAGTACTTC	CASSRWTGEGETQYF
.	TRBV7-8	TRBJ1-1	.	TGTGCCAGCAGCTTAGGAGCGTTCACTGAAGCTTTCTTT	CASSLGAFTEAFF
TRBD1	TRBV19	TRBJ1-1	.	TGTGCCAGTATGGGGGACAGCGGGCCCGTTGAAGCTTTCTTT	CASMGDSGPVEAFF
TRBD2	TRBV4-1	TRBJ2-1	once	TGCGCCAGCAGCCAAGGACTAGCGGGAGGAGGTGAGCAGTTCTTC	CASSQGLAGGGEQFF
.	TRBV27	TRBJ2-2	.	TGTGCCAGCAGTTTATTTTCCGCGGCCGGGGAGCTGTTTTTT	CASSLFSAAGELFF
TRBD1	TRBV3-1/TRBV3-2	TRBJ1-2	.	TGTGCCAGCAGCCCTCGATTGGACAGGGGGCAATACGGCTACACCTTC	CASSPRLDRGQYGYTF
.	TRBV28	TRBJ2-1	.	TGTGCCACCCTCACCCCGGTCAATGAGCAGTTCTTC	CATLTPVNEQFF
.	TRBV7-9	TRBJ1-4	.	TGTGCCAGCAGCCCAGGGTGGGCACCCAATGAAAAACTGTTTTTT	CASSPGWAPNEKLFF
.	TRBV7-8	TRBJ1-5	once	TGTGCCAGCAGCTCCGACAGATTCAATCAGCCCCAGCATTTT	CASSSDRFNQPQHF
.	TRBV19	TRBJ2-2	.	TGTGCCAGTAGTATGGGAGACGGAACGAACACCGGGGAGCTGTTTTTT	CASSMGDGTNTGELFF
TRBD2	TRBV2	TRBJ2-3	.	TGTGCCAGCAGCCGCGCGGCTGCGGGAGGGTCCACAGATACGCAGTATTTT	CASSRAAAGGSTDTQYF
.	TRBV19	TRBJ1-5	medium-sized	TGTGCCAGTAGTAGTAGTAGCAATCAGCCCCAGCATTTT	CASSSSSNQPQHF
.	TRBV7-2	TRBJ1-1	.	TGTGCCAGCAGCCTTCTCTGGACTTCCGCGAATGAAGCTTTCTTT	CASSLLWTSANEAFF
.	TRBV11-1	TRBJ2-5	few	TGTGCCAGCAGCTTAGAGTTGGGGCTAGCGGAGACCCAGTACTTC	CASSLELGLAETQYF
TRBD1	TRBV15	TRBJ2-7	.	TGTGCCACCAGCGGAAAGGGACAGGCCATCTCTCGGGAGCAGTACTTC	CATSGKGQAISREQYF
.	TRBV18	TRBJ2-3	.	TGTGCCAGCTCACCGACTTTGGATACGCAGTATTTT	CASSPTLDTQYF
TRBD1	TRBV7-8	TRBJ2-7	.	TGTGCCAGCAGCCCAGAGGTACGGACAGGGGTACCTTACGAGCAGTACTTC	CASSPEVRTGVPYEQYF
.	TRBV5-1	TRBJ2-4	.	TGCGCCAGCAGCCCGGACTCAGGCAAAAACATTCAGTACTTC	CASSPDSGKNIQYF
.	TRBV5-6	TRBJ1-4	once	TGTGCCAGCAGCACTTGGTGGCAGGGTGATGAAAAACTGTTTTTT	CASSTWWQGDEKLFF
.	TRBV30	TRBJ2-5	.	TGTGCCTGGAGTGTACAGCTACAAGAGACCCAGTACTTC	CAWSVQLQETQYF
.	TRBV7-2	TRBJ2-7	.	TGTGCCAGCAGCGGTTACAGGGAGGGCGAGCAGTACTTC	CASSGYREGEQYF
TRBD1	TRBV11-1	TRBJ1-1	once	TGTGCCAGCAGTTATAGTACAGGACAGGGGAACACTGAAGCTTTCTTT	CASSYSTGQGNTEAFF
.	TRBV30	TRBJ2-1	.	TGTGCCTGGAGTGTAACTAGTTCCGTCTACAATGAGCAGTTCTTC	CAWSVTSSVYNEQFF
.	TRBV28	TRBJ2-5	.	TGTGCCAGCAGTTTGGGTAGGAGGGGGCTCCAAGAGACCCAGTACTTC	CASSLGRRGLQETQYF
.	TRBV27	TRBJ2-2	once	TGTGCCAGCAGTTTGAGACCCCGGGAAACCGGGGAGCTGTTTTTT	CASSLRPRETGELFF
.	TRBV2	TRBJ2-1	.	TGTGCCAGCAAGAGGGAGGCGGAGAATGAGCAGTTCTTC	CASKREAENEQFF